Below, 27 T cell receptor beta chains from the same sample are listed, as sequenced in a study of cytomegalovirus exposure and HLA in healthy donors. 60 Vbeta and 13 Jbeta primers were used in PCR. Libraries were prepared by immunoSEQ multiplex PCR; TCRdb keeps only in-frame clonotypes and omits some of them. The sample consists of 150,000 to 200,000 clones, roughly 82% of them appearing once. The material sequenced was PBMCs. The receptors were gathered from a girl aged 5-17 years in good health and CMV-seropositive.

The J gene is TRBJ2-1, the V gene TRBV5-1; tentatively, D is TRBD2 (5 bases). Germline CDR1 SGHRS, CDR2 YFSETQ. V was trimmed by 0 bases and J by 4 bases, leaving 17 bases between them. The CDR3 spans 17 residues. In nucleotides, the CDR3 is TGCGCCAGCAGCTTGGCCCGGACTCAACCTGATTACAATGAGCAGTTCTTC. Translating gives CASSLARTQPDYNEQFF.

The J gene is TRBJ2-7, the V gene TRBV7-9; TRBD2 matches at 7 bases. This CDR3 spans 16 amino acids. With V trimmed by 5 bases and J by 6 bases, 16 bases remained unmatched. Germline assignment: CDR1 SEHNR and CDR2 FQNEAQ (reference sequence). CDR3: CASSPTGGGTTSEQYF. As DNA, the CDR3 is TGTGCCAGCAGCCCGACCGGTGGGGGGACTACGTCCGAGCAGTACTTC. The full variable domain, completed using reference TRBV7-9 and TRBJ2-7, is DTGVSQNPRHKITKRGQNVTFRCDPISEHNRLYWYRQTLGQGPEFLTYFQNEAQLEKSRLLSDRFSAERPKGSFSTLEIQRTEQGDSAMYLCASSPTGGGTTSEQYFGPGTRLTVT.

J is TRBJ2-3 and V is TRBV2; possible D gene TRBD2, 6 bases. Germline V gives CDR1 SNHLY, CDR2 FYNNEI. CDR3 length: 15 amino acids. Trimming took off 5 bases at V and 3 bases at J, with 15 bases between the two ends. CDR3 DNA sequence: TGTGCCAGCAGTCCGGACGCTGGAGGGACAGATACGCAGTATTTT. It yields the protein CASSPDAGGTDTQYF.

The V and J genes are TRBV7-3 and TRBJ2-1, with TRBD2 matching over 9 bases. The CDR3 is made up of 16 amino acids. Germline CDR1 reads SGHTA; CDR2 reads FQGTGA. V gave up 3 bases and J gave up 1 base; unmatched junction bases: 4. CDR3: CASSFGLARSYNEQFF. Written as DNA, the CDR3 is TGTGCCAGCAGCTTCGGACTAGCGCGTTCCTACAATGAGCAGTTCTTC.

The gene calls are TRBV9 and TRBJ2-7; TRBD2 agrees at 7 bases. The V segment lost 4 bases and the J segment 4 bases; nucleotides outside the gene matches: 8. CDR1 is SGDLS, CDR2 YYNGEE, per germline. The CDR3 contains 14 residues. The CDR3 DNA reads TGTGCCAGCAGCCCCGCACGGGGAGGGTACGAGCAGTACTTC. As protein: CASSPARGGYEQYF.

This clone has a handful of counts. The chain carries TRBV10-3 and TRBJ1-1; TRBD1 aligns across 11 bases. The trim removed 6 bases at V and 4 bases at J, leaving 7 bases unmatched. The CDR3 covers 15 residues. The germline V gene encodes CDR1 ENHRY and CDR2 SYGVKD. The CDR3 nucleotides read TGTGCCATCAGACGCTCCGGGACAGGGGGCACTGAAGCTTTCTTT. Translating it yields CAIRRSGTGGTEAFF.

The chain links TRBV30 to TRBJ1-1; D is ambiguous. This CDR3 has 12 residues. CDR1 is GTSNPN, CDR2 SVGIG, per germline (reference sequence). V lost 5 bases, J lost 12 bases, and 19 bases lay in between. The CDR3 is CAWRLDDTETFF. The CDR3 DNA is TGTGCCTGGCGTCTCGACGACACCGAAACTTTCTTT.

The J gene is TRBJ2-3, the V gene TRBV5-1, with a possible D match to TRBD2 (5 bases). Trimming removed 4 bases at V and 2 bases at J, with 11 bases between. CDR1 SGHRS and CDR2 YFSETQ come from the germline V gene. The CDR3 is 14 residues long. DNA for the CDR3: TGCGCCAGCAGCCCTAGGACTGCCACAGATACGCAGTATTTT. Translating it yields CASSPRTATDTQYF.

This clone appeared a few times. This sequence joins TRBV11-2 and TRBJ2-7; 8 bases match TRBD1. J lost 2 bases, V lost 3 bases, and 3 bases had no gene match. The CDR3 runs to 14 residues. Germline V lookup: CDR1 SGHAT, CDR2 FQNNGV. The CDR3: CASSFGTGAYEQYF. CDR3 bases: TGTGCCAGCAGCTTTGGGACAGGAGCCTACGAGCAGTACTTC.

This chain uses TRBV2 with TRBJ1-5; maybe TRBD1 (6 bases). V dropped 8 bases and J dropped 5 bases, with 16 bases sitting between them. The CDR3 length is 14 residues. CDR1 is SNHLY and CDR2 is FYNNEI in the germline V gene. Written as DNA, the CDR3 is TGTGCCAGCGATGAACGGGACACTTATCAGCCCCAGCATTTT. Translating it yields CASDERDTYQPQHF.

This sequence joins TRBV2 and TRBJ2-1; unclear D gene. The V gene lost 6 bases and the J gene lost 2 bases, with 5 bases spanning the gap. Germline CDR1 and CDR2: SNHLY and FYNNEI. The CDR3 spans 12 residues. The CDR3 coding sequence is TGTGCCAGCAGCCCCACCTACAATGAGCAGTTCTTC. Translation: CASSPTYNEQFF.

The V call is TRBV30, the J call TRBJ2-7, with D perhaps matching TRBD1 (6 bases). Trimming took 3 bases from V and 3 from J, leaving 18 bases between them. This CDR3 region has 15 residues. Germline V gene lookup returns CDR1 GTSNPN and CDR2 SVGIG (reference sequence). The CDR3 nucleotides read TGTGCCTGGAGCTTGACAGGTTGCCGTCTCTACGAGCAGTACTTC. Encoded protein: CAWSLTGCRLYEQYF.

Only one count was recorded for this clone. In nucleotides, the CDR3 is TGCGCCAGCAGCCAAGCTTCTGGAGCAGCCCGGAGTGGGACCGGGGAGCTGTTTTTT. This sequence encodes CASSQASGAARSGTGELFF. The genes are TRBV4-3 and TRBJ2-2; D not certain. The V end lost 1 base, the J end lost 5 bases, and 23 bases lay between the germline ends. Germline V gene lookup returns CDR1 LGHNA and CDR2 YSLEER. The CDR3 spans 19 residues.

This chain joins TRBV11-2 and TRBJ1-2; D gene ambiguous. Germline V gene lookup returns CDR1 SGHAT and CDR2 FQNNGV. The CDR3 has 14 amino acids. Trimming cost V 0 bases and J 2 bases, with 7 bases left between them. As DNA, the CDR3 is TGTGCCAGCAGCTTAGATCGAGGGAACTATGGCTACACCTTC. This codes for CASSLDRGNYGYTF.

The chain carries TRBV10-3 and TRBJ2-7; 8 positions match TRBD2. V shed 3 bases, J shed 1 base, and the junction held 8 bases outside the gene matches. The CDR3 is 16 amino acids. The germline V gene has CDR1 ENHRY and CDR2 SYGVKD. The CDR3 DNA follows: TGTGCCATCAGTGACCGTCTGAGCGGGAGTTCCTACGAGCAGTACTTC. As protein: CAISDRLSGSSYEQYF.

As DNA, the CDR3 is TGTGCCAGCAGCGCCGGGGTTGACACCGAGATGAACACTGAAGCTTTCTTT. This sequence encodes CASSAGVDTEMNTEAFF. This rearrangement joins TRBV11-2 to TRBJ1-1, with D unresolved. The CDR3 runs 17 residues. CDR1 SGHAT and CDR2 FQNNGV come from the germline V gene. Trimming pared 5 bases from V and 0 bases from J, leaving 19 bases between.

The rearrangement links TRBV10-2 to TRBJ2-1; weak D call: TRBD1 (6 bases). The CDR3 sequence is 14 residues long. Trimming removed 8 bases at V and 1 base at J, with 12 bases between. Germline CDR1 reads WSHSY; CDR2 reads SAAADI. The CDR3 protein is CASGPDRSYNEQFF. The CDR3 DNA sequence: TGCGCCAGCGGTCCGGACAGATCCTACAATGAGCAGTTCTTC.

J is TRBJ2-4 and V is TRBV4-3, with D possibly TRBD1 on 5 matching bases. V gave up 0 bases and J gave up 3 bases, with 15 bases separating them. Germline CDR1 and CDR2: LGHNA and YSLEER. The CDR3 is 17 residues long. CDR3 loop: CASSQDRASYNKNIQYF. Here the CDR3 DNA reads TGCGCCAGCAGCCAAGACAGGGCATCGTATAACAAAAACATTCAGTACTTC.

The genes are TRBV19 and TRBJ2-1; a weak D match, TRBD2 (6 bases). CDR3 length: 17 residues. Germline-derived CDR1 and CDR2 are LNHDA and SQIVND (reference sequence). The V end was cut by 5 bases, the J end by 5 bases, with 22 bases between. The CDR3 here is CASSAGSHLAMNNEQFF. CDR3 DNA sequence: TGTGCCAGTAGTGCGGGGAGCCACCTCGCGATGAACAATGAGCAGTTCTTC. Variable domain in full (rest from reference TRBV19 and TRBJ2-1): DGGITQSPKYLFRKEGQNVTLSCEQNLNHDAMYWYRQDPGQGLRLIYYSQIVNDFQKGDIAEGYSVSREKKESFPLTVTSAQKNPTAFYLCASSAGSHLAMNNEQFFGPGTRLTVL.

This clone was observed a single time. The chain joins TRBV12-5 to TRBJ2-5; 8 bases map to TRBD2. Trimming took 2 bases from V and 2 from J; bases not matched to a gene: 7. This CDR3 has 16 residues. Germline V gene lookup returns CDR1 LGHNT and CDR2 FRNRAP. This chain's CDR3 is CASGLFGGGQQETQYF. The CDR3 coding sequence is TGTGCTAGTGGTTTGTTCGGCGGGGGGCAACAAGAGACCCAGTACTTC. The full variable domain, with the rest looked up from reference TRBV12-5 and TRBJ2-5, is DARVTQTPRHKVTEMGQEVTMRCQPILGHNTVFWYRQTMMQGLELLAYFRNRAPLDDSGMPKDRFSAEMPDATLATLKIQPSEPRDSAVYFCASGLFGGGQQETQYFGPGTRLLVL.

V is TRBV28 and J is TRBJ2-1; TRBD2 matches 7 bases. J lost 8 bases, V lost 2 bases, and 9 bases had no gene match. The CDR3 runs 15 residues. Germline-derived CDR1 and CDR2 are MDHEN and SYDVKM. The chain's CDR3 is CASSLGAGSGHEQFF. Here the CDR3 DNA reads TGTGCCAGCAGTTTAGGAGCGGGGAGCGGGCATGAGCAGTTCTTC.

J is TRBJ2-5 and V is TRBV7-8; weak D call: TRBD2 (5 bases). Trimming took 5 bases from V and 3 from J, leaving 16 bases between them. The germline CDR1 and CDR2 sequences are SGHVS and FQNEAQ. The CDR3 consists of 15 residues. CDR3 sequence (DNA): TGTGCCAGCAGCCCCCTGACGGGAATTAAAGAGACCCAGTACTTC. This sequence encodes CASSPLTGIKETQYF. Full variable domain (rest looked up from reference TRBV7-8 and TRBJ2-5): GAGVSQSPRYKVAKRGQDVALRCDPISGHVSLFWYQQALGQGPEFLTYFQNEAQLDKSGLPSDRFFAERPEGSVSTLKIQRTQQEDSAVYLCASSPLTGIKETQYFGPGTRLLVL.

This chain connects TRBV30 to TRBJ1-2; 7 nucleotides match TRBD1. With 5 bases clipped from V and 2 bases from J, the junction kept 11 bases outside the gene matches. Germline V gene lookup returns CDR1 GTSNPN and CDR2 SVGIG (reference sequence). The CDR3 spans 15 residues. The DNA of the CDR3 is TGTGCCTGGCCCCCGACAGGGAATGGGAACTATGGCTACACCTTC. Translating it yields CAWPPTGNGNYGYTF.

This clone has only one observation. The chain combines TRBV7-9 with TRBJ2-3; 9 bases map to TRBD1. The germline V gene encodes CDR1 SEHNR and CDR2 FQNEAQ (reference sequence). The CDR3 totals 14 residues. V lost 5 bases, J lost 3 bases, and 3 bases stayed unmatched. CDR3 residues: CASSPDRGTDTQYF. The CDR3 DNA sequence: TGTGCCAGCAGCCCAGACAGGGGGACAGATACGCAGTATTTT.

The CDR3 region is CASSRGRNTIYF. As DNA, the CDR3 is TGTGCCAGTAGCCGGGGGAGGAACACCATATATTTT. The rearrangement links TRBV19 to TRBJ1-3; D is perhaps TRBD1 (5 bases). Germline-derived CDR1 and CDR2 are LNHDA and SQIVND (reference sequence). Trimming stripped 6 bases from V and 7 bases from J, with 10 bases between. This CDR3 has 12 amino acids.

This chain uses TRBV27 with TRBJ2-2; 11 nucleotides line up with TRBD2. This CDR3 has 16 residues. Trimming cost V 2 bases and J 2 bases; bases outside gene matches: 1. Germline lookup yields CDR1 MNHEY and CDR2 SMNVEV (reference sequence). CDR3 in amino acids: CASSLGLAGNTGELFF. DNA of the CDR3: TGTGCCAGCAGTTTAGGACTAGCGGGTAACACCGGGGAGCTGTTTTTT.

The chain joins TRBV7-3 to TRBJ2-2, with TRBD2 identical over 7 bases. Germline assignment: CDR1 SGHTA and CDR2 FQGTGA. With 4 bases clipped from V and 4 bases from J, the junction kept 6 bases outside the gene matches. CDR3 length: 15 residues. The DNA for the CDR3 is TGTGCCAGCAGCTATGGACTAGGCTTCACCGGGGAGCTGTTTTTT. Its protein product is CASSYGLGFTGELFF.